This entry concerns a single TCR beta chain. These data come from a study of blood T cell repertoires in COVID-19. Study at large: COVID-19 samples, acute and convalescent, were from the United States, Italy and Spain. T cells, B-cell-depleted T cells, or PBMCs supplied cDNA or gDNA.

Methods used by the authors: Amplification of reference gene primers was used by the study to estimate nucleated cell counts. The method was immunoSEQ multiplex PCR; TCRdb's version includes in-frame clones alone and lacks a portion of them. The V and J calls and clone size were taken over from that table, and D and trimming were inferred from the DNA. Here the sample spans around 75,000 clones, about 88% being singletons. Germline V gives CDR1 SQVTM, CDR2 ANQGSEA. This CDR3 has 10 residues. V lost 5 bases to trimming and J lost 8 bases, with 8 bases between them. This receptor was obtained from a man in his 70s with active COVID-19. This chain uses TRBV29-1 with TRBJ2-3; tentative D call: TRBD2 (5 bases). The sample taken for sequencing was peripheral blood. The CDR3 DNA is TGCAGCGTTTTTGCGGGTACGCAGTATTTT. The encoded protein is CSVFAGTQYF.